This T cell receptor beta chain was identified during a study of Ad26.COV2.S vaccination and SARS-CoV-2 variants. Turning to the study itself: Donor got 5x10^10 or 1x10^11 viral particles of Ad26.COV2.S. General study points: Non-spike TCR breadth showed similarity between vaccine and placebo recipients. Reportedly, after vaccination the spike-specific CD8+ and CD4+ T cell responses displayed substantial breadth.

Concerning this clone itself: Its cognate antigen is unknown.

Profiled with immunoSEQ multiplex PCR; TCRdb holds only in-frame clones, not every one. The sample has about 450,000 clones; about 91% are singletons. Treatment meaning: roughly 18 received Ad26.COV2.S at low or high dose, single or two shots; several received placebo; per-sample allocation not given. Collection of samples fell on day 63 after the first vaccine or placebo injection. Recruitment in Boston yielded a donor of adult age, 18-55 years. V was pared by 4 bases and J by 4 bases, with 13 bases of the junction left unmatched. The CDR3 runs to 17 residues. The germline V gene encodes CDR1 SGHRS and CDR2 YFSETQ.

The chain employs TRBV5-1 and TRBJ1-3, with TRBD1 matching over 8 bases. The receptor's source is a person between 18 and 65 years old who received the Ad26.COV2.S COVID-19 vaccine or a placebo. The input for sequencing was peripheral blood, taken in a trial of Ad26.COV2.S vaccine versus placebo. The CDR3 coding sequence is TGCGCCAGCAGCCTCTCACCGGTGGACAGGGTGGGAAACACCATATATTTT. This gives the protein CASSLSPVDRVGNTIYF.